This is a list of T cell receptor beta chains from one sample in a study of T cell repertoires in cytomegalovirus infection. No antigens are known for them. TCRdb re-called the reads through MiXCR, storing one row per CDR3 protein. The sample has hundreds of thousands of distinct CDR3 sequences, approximately 31% seen once. This specimen consisted of cultured CD8+ T cells from PBMCs, obtained from culture after CMV antigen stimulation. The receptors were sampled from a human donor in good health (CMV status not recorded). Some clones in this sample may be carry-over from other donors' samples. Each CDR3 is given with its conserved first and last residue. A D gene is named only where the DNA matches it firmly. The listing skips clone size in some rows; elsewhere it reads once, few, many or a size class.

TRBV7-9	TRBD2	few	TRBJ2-5	TGTGCCAGCAGCACCCGACTAGCGGAGACCCAGTACTTC	CASSTRLAETQYF
TRBV27	NA	few	TRBJ1-4	TGTGCCAGCAGTTACCGGGGCAGAGTTTCAACTAATGAAAAACTGTTTTTT	CASSYRGRVSTNEKLFF
TRBV7-9	NA	NA	TRBJ2-7	TGTGCCAGCAGCTTTAGGGTGGCCGAGCAGTACTTC	CASSFRVAEQYF
TRBV27	NA	NA	TRBJ1-2	TGTGCCAGCAGTTCAACAGGACAAGCTAACTATGGCTACACCTTC	CASSSTGQANYGYTF
TRBV7-9	NA	few	TRBJ2-1	TGTGCCAGCACCGGAGGGGGGGGGGGCGCTTACAATGAGCAGTTCTTC	CASTGGGGGAYNEQFF
TRBV4-2	NA	once	TRBJ1-1	TGTGCCAGCAGCCTAAAGGGGGGACAAAACACTGAAGCTTTCTTT	CASSLKGGQNTEAFF
TRBV7-2	NA	NA	TRBJ2-5	TGTGCCAGCAGCCTCCGGGACTCATTATCAGAGACCCAGTACTTC	CASSLRDSLSETQYF
TRBV7-2	NA	many	TRBJ2-3	TGTGCCAGCAGCCCTGCCGGGACTCTATCGGGAGATACGCAGTATTTT	CASSPAGTLSGDTQYF
TRBV4-1	NA	NA	TRBJ2-3	TGCGCCAGCAGCCGGGAGCGTTTCGGGGTGCTGGATACGCAGTATTTT	CASSRERFGVLDTQYF
TRBV5-1	NA	few	TRBJ2-6	TGCGCCAGTCCAACAGGACCCCCTCGTTTTTCTGGGGCCAACGTCCTGACTTTC	CASPTGPPRFSGANVLTF
TRBV19	NA	many	TRBJ2-1	TGTGCCAGTAGTATACAGAGGGAGCAGTTCTTC	CASSIQREQFF
TRBV6-1	NA	NA	TRBJ2-1	TGTGCCAGCATCGGCCCGGACGGTGAGCAGTTCTTC	CASIGPDGEQFF
TRBV6-5	TRBD1	few	TRBJ1-2	TGTGCCAGCAGTTACTCATTCGTCGTGGGGGACAGGGGGCTCTATGGCTACACCTTC	CASSYSFVVGDRGLYGYTF
TRBV9	NA	NA	TRBJ2-1	TGTGCCAGCAGCGTGGATCCTCTTAAAGGGGCCGATTATAATGAGCAGTTCTTC	CASSVDPLKGADYNEQFF
TRBV6-1	NA	NA	TRBJ2-1	TGTGCCAGCGCGACGGGACCCCTTCCCCGTGAGCAGTTCTTC	CASATGPLPREQFF
TRBV7-6	NA	NA	TRBJ2-7	TGTGCCAGCAGCCCTACTGTCCACGAGCAGTACTTC	CASSPTVHEQYF
TRBV19	NA	NA	TRBJ2-3	TGTGCCAGTAGTATTAGGGGTACGGCAGCAACAGATACGCAGTATTTT	CASSIRGTAATDTQYF